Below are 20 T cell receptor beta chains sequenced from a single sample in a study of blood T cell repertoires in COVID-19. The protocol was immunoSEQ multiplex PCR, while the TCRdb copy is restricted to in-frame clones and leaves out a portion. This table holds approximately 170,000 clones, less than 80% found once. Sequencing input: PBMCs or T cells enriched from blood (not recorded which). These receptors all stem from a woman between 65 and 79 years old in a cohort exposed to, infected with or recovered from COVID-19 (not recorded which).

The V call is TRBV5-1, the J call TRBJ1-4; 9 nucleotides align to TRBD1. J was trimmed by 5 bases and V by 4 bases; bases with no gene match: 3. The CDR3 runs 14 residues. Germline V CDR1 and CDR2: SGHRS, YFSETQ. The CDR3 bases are TGCGCCAGCAGCATACAGGGGGCAAATGAAAAACTGTTTTTT. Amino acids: CASSIQGANEKLFF.

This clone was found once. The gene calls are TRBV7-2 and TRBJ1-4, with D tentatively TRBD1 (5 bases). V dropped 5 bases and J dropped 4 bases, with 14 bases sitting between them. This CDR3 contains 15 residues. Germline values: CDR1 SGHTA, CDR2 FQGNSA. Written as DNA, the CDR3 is TGTGCCAGCAGCCCGGCGGGGGGAGGTAATGAAAAACTGTTTTTT. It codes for CASSPAGGGNEKLFF.

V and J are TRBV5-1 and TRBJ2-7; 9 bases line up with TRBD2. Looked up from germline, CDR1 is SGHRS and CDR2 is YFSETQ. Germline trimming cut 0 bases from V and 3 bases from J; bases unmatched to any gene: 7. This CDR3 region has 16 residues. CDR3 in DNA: TGCGCCAGCAGCTTGGGCCCTCAGACTAGCGGCTACGAGCAGTACTTC. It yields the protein CASSLGPQTSGYEQYF.

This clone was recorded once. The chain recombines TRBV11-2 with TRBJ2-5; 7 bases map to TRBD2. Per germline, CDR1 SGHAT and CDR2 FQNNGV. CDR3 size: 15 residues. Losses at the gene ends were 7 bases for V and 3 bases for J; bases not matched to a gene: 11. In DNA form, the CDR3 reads TGTGCCAGCACCCGTACGCCTAGCGGAAAAGAGACCCAGTACTTC. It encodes CASTRTPSGKETQYF.

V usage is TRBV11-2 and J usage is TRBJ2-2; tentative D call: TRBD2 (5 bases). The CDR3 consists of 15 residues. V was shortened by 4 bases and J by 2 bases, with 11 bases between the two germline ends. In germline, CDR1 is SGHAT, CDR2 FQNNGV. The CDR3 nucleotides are TGTGCCAGCAGCTACGGCGGGCTCAACACCGGGGAGCTGTTTTTT. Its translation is CASSYGGLNTGELFF.

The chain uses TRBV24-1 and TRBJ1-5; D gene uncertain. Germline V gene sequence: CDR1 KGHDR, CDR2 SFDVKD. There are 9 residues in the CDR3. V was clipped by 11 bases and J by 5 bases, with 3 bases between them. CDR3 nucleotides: TGTGCCAACTATCAGCCCCAGCATTTT. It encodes CANYQPQHF.

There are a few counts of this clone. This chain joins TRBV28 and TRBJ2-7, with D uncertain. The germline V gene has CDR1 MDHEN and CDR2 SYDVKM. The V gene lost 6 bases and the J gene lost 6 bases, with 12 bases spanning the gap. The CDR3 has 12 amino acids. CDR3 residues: CASRHVSAEQYF. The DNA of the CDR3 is TGTGCCAGCAGGCATGTGAGTGCCGAGCAGTACTTC.

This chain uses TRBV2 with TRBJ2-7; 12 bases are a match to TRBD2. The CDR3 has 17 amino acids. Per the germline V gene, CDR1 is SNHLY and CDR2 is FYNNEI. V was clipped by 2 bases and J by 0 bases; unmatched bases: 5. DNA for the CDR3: TGTGCCAGCAGTGAAACGGGGACTAGCGGGCTCTCCTACGAGCAGTACTTC. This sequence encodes CASSETGTSGLSYEQYF.

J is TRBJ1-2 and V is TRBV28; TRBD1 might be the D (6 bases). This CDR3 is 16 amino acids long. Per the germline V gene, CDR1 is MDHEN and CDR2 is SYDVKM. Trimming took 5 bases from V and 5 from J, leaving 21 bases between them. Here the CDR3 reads CASSTGGQWRWYGYTF. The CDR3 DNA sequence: TGTGCCAGCAGTACGGGCGGACAGTGGAGGTGGTATGGCTACACCTTC.

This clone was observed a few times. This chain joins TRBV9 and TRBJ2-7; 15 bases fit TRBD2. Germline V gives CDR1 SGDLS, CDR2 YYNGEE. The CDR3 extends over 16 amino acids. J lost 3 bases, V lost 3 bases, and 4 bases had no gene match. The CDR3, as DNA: TGTGCCAGCAGCGGGGGACTAGCGGGAGGTGGCTACGAGCAGTACTTC. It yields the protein CASSGGLAGGGYEQYF.

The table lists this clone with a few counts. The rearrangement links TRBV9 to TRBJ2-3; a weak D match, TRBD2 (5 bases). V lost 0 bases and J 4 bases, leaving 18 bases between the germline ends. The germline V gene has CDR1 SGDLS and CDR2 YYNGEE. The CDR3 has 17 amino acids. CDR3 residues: CASSVAGPLQRADTQYF. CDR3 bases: TGTGCCAGCAGCGTAGCCGGCCCTTTACAGAGGGCAGATACGCAGTATTTT.

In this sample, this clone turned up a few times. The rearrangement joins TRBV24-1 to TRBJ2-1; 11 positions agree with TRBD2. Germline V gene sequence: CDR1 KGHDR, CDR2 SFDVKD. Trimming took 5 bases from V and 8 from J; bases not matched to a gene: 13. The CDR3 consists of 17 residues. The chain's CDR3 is CATSGRSRLAGFDEQFF. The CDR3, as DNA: TGTGCCACCAGTGGCCGATCCCGACTAGCGGGATTTGATGAGCAGTTCTTC.

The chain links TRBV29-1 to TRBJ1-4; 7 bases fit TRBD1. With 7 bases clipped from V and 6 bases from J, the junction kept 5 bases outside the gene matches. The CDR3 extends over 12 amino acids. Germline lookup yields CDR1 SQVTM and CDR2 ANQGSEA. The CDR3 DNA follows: TGCAGCGCTCAGGGGGAGGATGAAAAACTGTTTTTT. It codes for CSAQGEDEKLFF.

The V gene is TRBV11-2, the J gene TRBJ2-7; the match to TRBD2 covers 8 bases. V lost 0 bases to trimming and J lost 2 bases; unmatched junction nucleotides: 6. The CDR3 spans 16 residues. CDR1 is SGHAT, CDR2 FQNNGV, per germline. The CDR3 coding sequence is TGTGCCAGCAGCTTAGAAATTAGCGGGAAAACCTACGAGCAGTACTTC. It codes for CASSLEISGKTYEQYF. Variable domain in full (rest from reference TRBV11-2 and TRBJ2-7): EAGVAQSPRYKIIEKRQSVAFWCNPISGHATLYWYQQILGQGPKLLIQFQNNGVVDDSQLPKDRFSAERLKGVDSTLKIQPAKLEDSAVYLCASSLEISGKTYEQYFGPGTRLTVT.

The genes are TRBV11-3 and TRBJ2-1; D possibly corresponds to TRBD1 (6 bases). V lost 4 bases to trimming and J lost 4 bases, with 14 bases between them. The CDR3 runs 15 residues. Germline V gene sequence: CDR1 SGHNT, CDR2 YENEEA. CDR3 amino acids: CASSSPGAGYNEQFF. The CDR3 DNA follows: TGTGCCAGCAGCTCCCCAGGGGCGGGTTACAATGAGCAGTTCTTC. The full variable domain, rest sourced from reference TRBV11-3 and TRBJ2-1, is EAGVVQSPRYKIIEKKQPVAFWCNPISGHNTLYWYLQNLGQGPELLIRYENEEAVDDSQLPKDRFSAERLKGVDSTLKIQPAELGDSAVYLCASSSPGAGYNEQFFGPGTRLTVL.

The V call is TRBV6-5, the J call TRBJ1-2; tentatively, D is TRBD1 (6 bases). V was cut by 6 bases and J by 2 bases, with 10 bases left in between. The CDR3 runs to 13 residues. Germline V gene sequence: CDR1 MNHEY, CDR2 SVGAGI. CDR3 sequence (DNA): TGTGCCAGCAGAACCGGGACAAACTATGGCTACACCTTC. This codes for CASRTGTNYGYTF.

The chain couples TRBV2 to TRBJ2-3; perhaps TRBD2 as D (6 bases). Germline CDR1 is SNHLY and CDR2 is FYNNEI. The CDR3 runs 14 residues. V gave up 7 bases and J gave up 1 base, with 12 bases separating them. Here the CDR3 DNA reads TGTGCCAGCAACGGACTAACCGGCACAGATACGCAGTATTTT. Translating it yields CASNGLTGTDTQYF.

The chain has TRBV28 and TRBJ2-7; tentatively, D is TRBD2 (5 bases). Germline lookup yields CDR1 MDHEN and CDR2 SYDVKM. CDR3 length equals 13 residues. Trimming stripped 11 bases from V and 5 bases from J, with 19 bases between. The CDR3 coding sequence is TGTGCCTCGGGAAGGGTCCTGATGAACGAGCAGTACTTC. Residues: CASGRVLMNEQYF. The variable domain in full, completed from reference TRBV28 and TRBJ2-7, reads DVKVTQSSRYLVKRTGEKVFLECVQDMDHENMFWYRQDPGLGLRLIYFSYDVKMKEKGDIPEGYSVSREKKERFSLILESASTNQTSMYLCASGRVLMNEQYFGPGTRLTVT.

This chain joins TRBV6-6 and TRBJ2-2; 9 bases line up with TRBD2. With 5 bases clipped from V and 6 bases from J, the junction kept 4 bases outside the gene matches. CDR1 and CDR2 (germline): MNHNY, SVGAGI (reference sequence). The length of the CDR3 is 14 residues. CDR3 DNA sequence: TGTGCCAGCAGTCCGGGACTAGCTTCCGGGGAGCTGTTTTTT. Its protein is CASSPGLASGELFF.

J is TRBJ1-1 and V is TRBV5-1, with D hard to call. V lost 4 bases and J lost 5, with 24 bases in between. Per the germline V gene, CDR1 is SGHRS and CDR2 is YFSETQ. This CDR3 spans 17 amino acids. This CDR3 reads CASSQTRAGWVGTEAFF. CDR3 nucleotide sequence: TGCGCCAGCAGCCAAACACGGGCGGGATGGGTAGGAACTGAAGCTTTCTTT.